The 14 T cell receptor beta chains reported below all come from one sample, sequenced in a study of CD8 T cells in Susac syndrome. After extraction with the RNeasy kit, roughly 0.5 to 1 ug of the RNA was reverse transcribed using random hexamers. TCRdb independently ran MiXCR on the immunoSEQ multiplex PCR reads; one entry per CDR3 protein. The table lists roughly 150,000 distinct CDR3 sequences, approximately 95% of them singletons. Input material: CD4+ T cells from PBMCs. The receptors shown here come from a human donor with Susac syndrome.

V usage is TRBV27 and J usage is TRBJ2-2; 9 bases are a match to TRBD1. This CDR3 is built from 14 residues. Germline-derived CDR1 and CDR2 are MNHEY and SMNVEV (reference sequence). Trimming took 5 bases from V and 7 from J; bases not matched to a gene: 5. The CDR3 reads CASSTTGGGGELFF. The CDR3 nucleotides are TGTGCCAGCAGTACCACAGGGGGCGGCGGGGAGCTGTTTTTT.

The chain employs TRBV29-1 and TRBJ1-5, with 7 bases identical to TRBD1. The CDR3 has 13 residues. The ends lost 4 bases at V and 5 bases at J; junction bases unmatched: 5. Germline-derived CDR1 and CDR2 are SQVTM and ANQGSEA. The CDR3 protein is CSVGDREDQPQHF. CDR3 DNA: TGCAGCGTTGGAGACAGGGAGGATCAGCCCCAGCATTTT. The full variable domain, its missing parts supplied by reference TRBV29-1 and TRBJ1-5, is SAVISQKPSRDICQRGTSLTIQCQVDSQVTMMFWYRQQPGQSLTLIATANQGSEATYESGFVIDKFPISRPNLTFSTLTVSNMSPEDSSIYLCSVGDREDQPQHFGDGTRLSIL.

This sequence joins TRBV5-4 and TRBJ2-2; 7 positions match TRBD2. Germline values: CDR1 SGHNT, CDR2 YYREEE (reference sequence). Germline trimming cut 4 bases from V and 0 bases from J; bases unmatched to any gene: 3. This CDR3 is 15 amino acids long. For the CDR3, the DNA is TGTGCCAGCAGCCTGGGGGGGTCGAACACCGGGGAGCTGTTTTTT. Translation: CASSLGGSNTGELFF.

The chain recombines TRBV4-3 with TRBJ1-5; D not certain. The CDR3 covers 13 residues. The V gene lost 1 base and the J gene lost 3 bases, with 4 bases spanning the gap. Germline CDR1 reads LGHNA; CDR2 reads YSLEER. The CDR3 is CASSQGVNQPQHF. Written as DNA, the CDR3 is TGCGCCAGCAGCCAAGGGGTCAATCAGCCCCAGCATTTT.

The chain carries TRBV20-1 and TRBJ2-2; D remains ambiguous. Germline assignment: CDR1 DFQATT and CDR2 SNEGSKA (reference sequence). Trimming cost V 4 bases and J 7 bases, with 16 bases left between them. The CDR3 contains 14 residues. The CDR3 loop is CSAKSDGSIGELFF. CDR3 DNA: TGCAGTGCTAAATCAGACGGTTCTATCGGGGAGCTGTTTTTT.

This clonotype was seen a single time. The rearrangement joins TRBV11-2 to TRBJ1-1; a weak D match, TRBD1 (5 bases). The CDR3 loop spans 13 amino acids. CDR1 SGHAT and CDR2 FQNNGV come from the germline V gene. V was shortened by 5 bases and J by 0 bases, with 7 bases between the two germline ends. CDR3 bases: TGTGCCAGCAGCCGACAGCTGAACACTGAAGCTTTCTTT. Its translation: CASSRQLNTEAFF.

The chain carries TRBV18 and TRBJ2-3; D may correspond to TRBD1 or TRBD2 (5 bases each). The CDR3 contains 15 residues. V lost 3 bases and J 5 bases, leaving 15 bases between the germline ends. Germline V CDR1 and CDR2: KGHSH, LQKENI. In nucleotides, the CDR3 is TGTGCCAGCTCACCTCCGGGACGCGAGGGAGATACGCAGTATTTT. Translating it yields CASSPPGREGDTQYF.

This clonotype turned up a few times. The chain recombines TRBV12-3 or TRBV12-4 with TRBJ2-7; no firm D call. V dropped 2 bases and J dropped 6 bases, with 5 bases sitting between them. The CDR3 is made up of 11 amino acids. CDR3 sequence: CASSLSREQYF. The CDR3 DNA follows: TGTGCCAGCAGTTTATCTCGCGAGCAGTACTTC.

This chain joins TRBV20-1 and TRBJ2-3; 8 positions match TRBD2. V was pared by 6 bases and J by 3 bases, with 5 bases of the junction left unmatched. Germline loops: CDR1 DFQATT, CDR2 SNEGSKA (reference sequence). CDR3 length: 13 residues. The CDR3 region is CSALAGETDTQYF. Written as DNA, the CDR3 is TGCAGTGCCCTAGCGGGCGAGACAGATACGCAGTATTTT.

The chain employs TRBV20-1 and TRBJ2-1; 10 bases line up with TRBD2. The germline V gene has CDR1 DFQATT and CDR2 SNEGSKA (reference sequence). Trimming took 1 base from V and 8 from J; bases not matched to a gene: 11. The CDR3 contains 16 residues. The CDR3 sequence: CSARGLAGGFGHEQFF. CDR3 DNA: TGCAGTGCTAGAGGCTTAGCGGGGGGATTTGGCCATGAGCAGTTCTTC.

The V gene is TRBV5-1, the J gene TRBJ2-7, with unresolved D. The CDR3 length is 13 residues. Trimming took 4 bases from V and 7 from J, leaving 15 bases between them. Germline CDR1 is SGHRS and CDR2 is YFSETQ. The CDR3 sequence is CASSPTTSWEQYF. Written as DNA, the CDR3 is TGCGCCAGCAGCCCGACAACCAGCTGGGAGCAGTACTTC.

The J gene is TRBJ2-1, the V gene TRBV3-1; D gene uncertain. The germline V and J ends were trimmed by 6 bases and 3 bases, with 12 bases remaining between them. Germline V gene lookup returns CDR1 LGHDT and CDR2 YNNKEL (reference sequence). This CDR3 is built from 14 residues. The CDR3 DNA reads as TGTGCCAGCAGTCACACAGACCACTACAATGAGCAGTTCTTC. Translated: CASSHTDHYNEQFF.

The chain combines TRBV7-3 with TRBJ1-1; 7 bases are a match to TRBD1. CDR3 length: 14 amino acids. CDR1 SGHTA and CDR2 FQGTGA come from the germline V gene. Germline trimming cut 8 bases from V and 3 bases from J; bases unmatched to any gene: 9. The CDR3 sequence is CASRRQGLDTEAFF. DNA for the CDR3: TGTGCCAGCCGTCGACAGGGCTTGGACACTGAAGCTTTCTTT.

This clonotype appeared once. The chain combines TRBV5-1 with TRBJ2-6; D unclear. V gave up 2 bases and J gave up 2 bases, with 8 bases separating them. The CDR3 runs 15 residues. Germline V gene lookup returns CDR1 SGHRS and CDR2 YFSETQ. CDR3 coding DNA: TGCGCCAGCAGCTTCCTGGGCCCTGGGGCCAACGTCCTGACTTTC. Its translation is CASSFLGPGANVLTF.